This TCR beta chain was identified in a study of blood T cell repertoires in COVID-19. Overall study: Samples came from the United States, Italy and Spain, spanning acute and convalescent COVID-19. Sources were T cells, B-cell-depleted T cells, or PBMCs; the material itself was cDNA or gDNA.

Methods used by the authors: Reference gene primer amplification gave estimated nucleated cell counts. Sequencing was performed with immunoSEQ multiplex PCR; in TCRdb, only in-frame clones are kept and a portion is missing. V and J calls and clone size are those listed in that table; D and trimming were worked out from the DNA. Among approximately 100,000 clones listed, roughly 80% were seen once. The trim removed 6 bases at V and 3 bases at J, leaving 2 bases unmatched. Germline values: CDR1 LNHDA, CDR2 SQIVND (reference sequence). The CDR3 consists of 13 residues. The V call is TRBV19, the J call TRBJ2-3; 8 positions agree with TRBD1. Sequenced: peripheral blood. This receptor was obtained from a man aged 55-75 years with acute or convalescent COVID-19. The CDR3 loop is CASRNRGTDTQYF. CDR3 nucleotide sequence: TGTGCCAGTAGGAACAGGGGGACAGATACGCAGTATTTT.